The 29 T cell receptor beta chains listed next were all sequenced from one sample in a study of molecular identifiers for immune sequencing clone quantification. TCRdb recomputed calls from the PCR reads with MiXCR, one row per CDR3 protein. Of about 32,000 distinct CDR3 sequences in the sample, over 15% were seen once. Specimen: naive CD8+ T cells from blood, with Jurkat cell RNA spiked in. The subset is: FACS-sorted CD8+CD4-CCR7+CD45RA+ naive T cells. These receptors came from a human donor in good health. Some libraries in this study had Jurkat cell RNA spiked in.

J is TRBJ2-7 and V is TRBV19, with D unclear. This CDR3 has 12 residues. The V gene lost 6 bases and the J gene lost 2 bases, with 8 bases spanning the gap. Germline V gene lookup returns CDR1 LNHDA and CDR2 SQIVND (reference sequence). The CDR3 coding sequence is TGTGCCAGTAGCCATTCAGCCTACGAGCAGTACTTC. As protein: CASSHSAYEQYF.

This clonotype was counted at least ten times. The genes are TRBV7-6 and TRBJ2-5, with a tentative D call TRBD1 (6 bases). Germline lookup yields CDR1 SGHVS and CDR2 FNYEAQ. The CDR3 spans 14 residues. Trimming took 5 bases from V and 2 from J, leaving 12 bases between them. DNA for the CDR3: TGTGCCAGCAGCCCGGGACACCCGCAAGAGACCCAGTACTTC. Protein sequence: CASSPGHPQETQYF.

This clonotype was detected many times. The CDR3 spells CASSIPTGARQPQHF. The CDR3 nucleotides are TGTGCCAGTAGTATTCCCACAGGGGCAAGACAGCCCCAGCATTTT. This chain links TRBV19 with TRBJ1-5, with 7 positions matching TRBD1. V was pared by 3 bases and J by 7 bases, with 9 bases of the junction left unmatched. CDR3 length: 15 amino acids. The V gene's germline CDR1 is LNHDA and CDR2 SQIVND (reference sequence).

This clonotype was detected ten times or more. The chain carries TRBV30 and TRBJ2-3; 8 nucleotides match TRBD2. The CDR3 contains 19 residues. With V trimmed by 6 bases and J by 0 bases, 20 bases remained unmatched. Germline CDR1 and CDR2: GTSNPN and SVGIG (reference sequence). CDR3 in amino acids: CACLELGLAGDSSTDTQYF. The CDR3 DNA reads as TGTGCCTGCCTGGAGCTAGGACTAGCTGGGGATTCTAGCACAGATACGCAGTATTTT. Full variable domain (missing parts from reference TRBV30 and TRBJ2-3): SQTIHQWPATLVQPVGSPLSLECTVEGTSNPNLYWYRQAAGRGLQLLFYSVGIGQISSEVPQNLSASRPQDRQFILSSKKLLLSDSGFYLCACLELGLAGDSSTDTQYFGPGTRLTVL.

Details on this clonotype: With a much larger clone just one base away, this may be a read error. The chain combines TRBV4-1 with TRBJ1-2, with D possibly matching TRBD1 (6 bases). This CDR3 is 16 amino acids long. V was shortened by 3 bases and J by 3 bases, with 17 bases between the two germline ends. Per the germline V gene, CDR1 is MGHRA and CDR2 is YSYEKL. CDR3 bases: TGCGCCAGCAGCCAGTCAGGGGATCGGTCGGACTATGGCTACACCTTC. This sequence encodes CASSQSGDRSDYGYTF.

This clonotype was observed many times. J is TRBJ2-5 and V is TRBV15; possibly TRBD1 for D (5 bases). The length of the CDR3 is 14 residues. V was shortened by 7 bases and J by 1 base, with 13 bases between the two germline ends. In germline, CDR1 is LNHNV, CDR2 YYDKDF (reference sequence). CDR3 sequence reads: CATTHPGPQETQYF. The CDR3 DNA reads as TGTGCCACCACCCACCCAGGGCCCCAAGAGACCCAGTACTTC. The variable domain in full, completed from reference TRBV15 and TRBJ2-5, reads DAMVIQNPRYQVTQFGKPVTLSCSQTLNHNVMYWYQQKSSQAPKLLFHYYDKDFNNEADTPDNFQSRRPNTSFCFLDIRSPGLGDTAMYLCATTHPGPQETQYFGPGTRLLVL.

This clonotype was observed a handful of times. The chain carries TRBV19 and TRBJ2-2; D possibly corresponds to TRBD2 (6 bases). CDR3 length equals 13 residues. The germline V gene has CDR1 LNHDA and CDR2 SQIVND (reference sequence). For the CDR3, the DNA is TGTGCTTTAGCGGCCACGAACACCGGGGAGCTGTTTTTT. Translated: CALAATNTGELFF.

This clonotype was observed at least ten times. The V gene is TRBV3-1, the J gene TRBJ1-1, with D tentatively TRBD1 (5 bases). The CDR3 length is 16 residues. V dropped 0 bases and J dropped 3 bases, with 14 bases sitting between them. The V gene's germline CDR1 is LGHDT and CDR2 YNNKEL (reference sequence). The CDR3 region has the DNA TGTGCCAGCAGCCAAGATACGGCAGGGCCGGACACTGAAGCTTTCTTT. Amino acids: CASSQDTAGPDTEAFF.

This clonotype was counted once. Possible read error: a much larger clone is one base away. The CDR3, as DNA: TGCGCCAGCAGCTGGACAGCTGGGGCCAACGTCCTGACTTTC. Encoded protein: CASSWTAGANVLTF. The chain is built from TRBV4-1 and TRBJ2-6; possible D gene TRBD1, 6 bases. Trimming left V 5 bases short and J 2 bases short, with 7 bases between. Per germline, CDR1 MGHRA and CDR2 YSYEKL. The CDR3 covers 14 residues.

Many counts were recorded for this clonotype. The chain links TRBV5-1 to TRBJ2-3, with 7 positions matching TRBD1. Trimming at V came to 3 bases and at J to 0 bases, leaving 7 bases not matched to a gene. The germline V gene encodes CDR1 SGHRS and CDR2 YFSETQ. CDR3 length: 16 residues. CDR3 coding DNA: TGCGCCAGCAGCTACAGACAGGGTGGCAGCACAGATACGCAGTATTTT. Protein: CASSYRQGGSTDTQYF.

This clonotype was detected ten times or more. The V gene is TRBV29-1, the J gene TRBJ2-7; 8 bases are a match to TRBD2. Per germline, CDR1 SQVTM and CDR2 ANQGSEA. This CDR3 contains 13 residues. V trimming: 0 bases; J trimming: 9 bases; junction bases outside the gene matches: 7. DNA for the CDR3: TGCAGCGTTGAAGATCCGGGGGGGCCCGCGCAGTACTTC. Amino acids: CSVEDPGGPAQYF.

A note on this clonotype: A read error is possible here, since a much larger clone lies one base away. The final CDR3 position lacks the conserved phenylalanine or tryptophan, pointing to a likely read error. The V call is TRBV4-1, the J call TRBJ2-7; 10 bases are a match to TRBD1. From germline, CDR1 is MGHRA and CDR2 YSYEKL. The CDR3 spans 14 residues. The V gene end was trimmed by 6 bases and the J gene end by 3 bases; junction bases not matched to a gene: 5. DNA of the CDR3: TGCGCCAGCAGTCGTGGGACAGGGGACTACGAGCAGTACCTC. It yields the protein CASSRGTGDYEQYL.

This clonotype was counted many times. The chain is built from TRBV9 and TRBJ2-3; the D call may be TRBD1 or TRBD2 (5 bases each). CDR3 length: 16 residues. V lost 4 bases and J 11 bases, leaving 26 bases between the germline ends. The germline CDR1 and CDR2 sequences are SGDLS and YYNGEE. The CDR3 bases are TGTGCCAGCAGCAAAGGGCGAGGGGTCGAGCCTGGTCTGCAGTATTTT. Translation gives CASSKGRGVEPGLQYF.

This clonotype was seen ten or more times. The rearrangement joins TRBV5-6 to TRBJ2-5; D may be TRBD1 or TRBD2 (5 bases each). CDR3 length: 18 amino acids. Germline-derived CDR1 and CDR2 are SGHDT and YYEEEE. The ends were cut back, 3 bases at V and 2 bases at J, with 23 bases in the middle. CDR3 region: CASSWGRAPRPFQETQYF. As DNA, the CDR3 is TGTGCCAGCAGCTGGGGACGAGCTCCGAGACCGTTTCAAGAGACCCAGTACTTC.

This clonotype was observed a handful of times. The V and J genes are TRBV9 and TRBJ2-7; D not certain. The V and J ends lost 4 bases and 1 base respectively, with 15 bases between them. The CDR3 has 15 amino acids. Looked up from germline, CDR1 is SGDLS and CDR2 is YYNGEE. The CDR3 DNA is TGTGCCAGCAGCCCCTCGGGTGATCTTTCCTACGAGCAGTACTTC. This gives the protein CASSPSGDLSYEQYF.

This clonotype occurred many times. The V and J genes are TRBV27 and TRBJ2-6; possible D gene TRBD2, 6 bases. With 4 bases removed from V and 1 base from J, the gap between germline ends came to 11 bases. This CDR3 has 16 residues. CDR1 is MNHEY and CDR2 is SMNVEV in the germline V gene (reference sequence). CDR3 in DNA: TGTGCCAGCAGTTCAATAGGAGGGTCTGGGGCCAACGTCCTGACTTTC. The encoded protein is CASSSIGGSGANVLTF.

Ten or more counts support this clonotype. The gene calls are TRBV12-3 or TRBV12-4 and TRBJ1-5; perhaps TRBD1 as D (6 bases). CDR3 length: 16 residues. Trimming stripped 7 bases from V and 2 bases from J, with 18 bases between. The CDR3 nucleotides read TGTGCCAGCACCCCGTCACCCGGGGGCGGCAATCAGCCCCAGCATTTT. It translates to CASTPSPGGGNQPQHF.

This clonotype was seen many times. The V call is TRBV19, the J call TRBJ1-1; the D is unclear. The CDR3 has 13 amino acids. V lost 4 bases to trimming and J lost 3 bases, with 9 bases between them. CDR1 is LNHDA and CDR2 is SQIVND in the germline V gene (reference sequence). The CDR3 region has the DNA TGTGCCAGTAGTAAAGGATCGTACACTGAAGCTTTCTTT. Translation gives CASSKGSYTEAFF.

This clonotype was recorded only once. A much larger clonotype is one base distant, so this may be a read error. This rearrangement joins TRBV12-3 or TRBV12-4 to TRBJ2-5; 11 bases map to TRBD2. The CDR3 covers 16 residues. V was pared by 5 bases and J by 2 bases, with 7 bases of the junction left unmatched. Written as DNA, the CDR3 is TGTGCCAGCAGTACCTCTAGCGGGGGGTTTCAAGAGACCCAGTACTTC. It codes for CASSTSSGGFQETQYF.

This clonotype appeared a few times. The chain joins TRBV10-3 to TRBJ2-6; tentatively, D is TRBD1 (5 bases). This CDR3 has 17 residues. Trimming shortened V by 5 bases and J by 0 bases, and 14 bases separated the two germline ends. Germline CDR1 is ENHRY and CDR2 is SYGVKD. The CDR3 loop reads CAISNGAGLSGANVLTF. CDR3 DNA: TGTGCCATCAGTAATGGGGCAGGGCTCTCTGGGGCCAACGTCCTGACTTTC.

This clonotype was detected many times. This rearrangement joins TRBV7-2 to TRBJ2-7; D gene unclear. V lost 5 bases to trimming and J lost 3 bases, with 8 bases between them. The germline V gene encodes CDR1 SGHTA and CDR2 FQGNSA. The CDR3 has 12 residues. CDR3 bases: TGTGCCAGCAGCGCAACATACTACGAGCAGTACTTC. This gives the protein CASSATYYEQYF. Full variable domain (missing parts from reference TRBV7-2 and TRBJ2-7): GAGVSQSPSNKVTEKGKDVELRCDPISGHTALYWYRQSLGQGLEFLIYFQGNSAPDKSGLPSDRFSAERTGGSVSTLTIQRTQQEDSAVYLCASSATYYEQYFGPGTRLTVT.

This clonotype has at least ten counts. The V gene is TRBV6-5, the J gene TRBJ2-2, with a possible D match to TRBD1 (5 bases). This CDR3 spans 15 amino acids. The V gene's germline CDR1 is MNHEY and CDR2 SVGAGI. Trimming stripped 3 bases from V and 1 base from J, with 9 bases between. The CDR3 DNA follows: TGTGCCAGCAGTTATAGTCAGGGGAACACCGGGGAGCTGTTTTTT. Translated: CASSYSQGNTGELFF.

This clonotype appeared many times. The CDR3 loop is CASSPGLAGPIQETQYF. The CDR3, as DNA: TGTGCCAGCAGTCCGGGACTAGCGGGCCCGATCCAAGAGACCCAGTACTTC. V gene TRBV2 combines with J gene TRBJ2-5; TRBD2 agrees at 12 bases. J lost 1 base, V lost 5 bases, and 8 bases had no gene match. Germline lookup yields CDR1 SNHLY and CDR2 FYNNEI. The CDR3 sequence is 17 residues long. Together with reference TRBV2 and TRBJ2-5, the CDR3 gives the full variable domain: EPEVTQTPSHQVTQMGQEVILRCVPISNHLYFYWYRQILGQKVEFLVSFYNNEISEKSEIFDDQFSVERPDGSNFTLKIRSTKLEDSAMYFCASSPGLAGPIQETQYFGPGTRLLVL.

Ten or more counts support this clonotype. The chain is built from TRBV27 and TRBJ2-3, with D possibly being TRBD2 (6 bases). Trimming cost V 5 bases and J 1 base, with 16 bases left between them. The length of the CDR3 is 16 residues. The germline gives CDR1 MNHEY, CDR2 SMNVEV (reference sequence). CDR3 region: CASSATAGLRTDTQYF. The CDR3 coding sequence is TGTGCCAGCAGTGCCACCGCGGGACTTCGCACAGATACGCAGTATTTT.

This clonotype was seen at least ten times. The J gene is TRBJ2-3, the V gene TRBV6-5; D gene ambiguous. Germline CDR1 is MNHEY and CDR2 is SVGAGI. The CDR3 length is 15 residues. Trimming pared 2 bases from V and 0 bases from J, leaving 9 bases between. The CDR3 spells CASSYGPESTDTQYF. The CDR3 DNA sequence: TGTGCCAGCAGTTACGGCCCGGAGAGCACAGATACGCAGTATTTT.

This clonotype was counted at least ten times. This chain connects TRBV7-9 to TRBJ2-3, with D tentatively TRBD1 (5 bases). Germline V gene sequence: CDR1 SEHNR, CDR2 FQNEAQ (reference sequence). Trimming took 5 bases from V and 1 from J, leaving 13 bases between them. CDR3 length: 15 amino acids. As DNA, the CDR3 is TGTGCCAGCAGCCCTTACAGGTCCCGCACAGATACGCAGTATTTT. Its protein product is CASSPYRSRTDTQYF.

A word on this clonotype: One base away lies a much larger clone, so this may be a sequencing read error. The rearrangement joins TRBV27 to TRBJ1-1; D is perhaps TRBD1 (5 bases). CDR1 is MNHEY and CDR2 is SMNVEV in the germline V gene (reference sequence). The CDR3 runs to 11 residues. CDR3 sequence reads: CASTRGTEALF. The CDR3 DNA reads as TGTGCCAGCACCCGGGGCACTGAAGCTCTCTTT.

The genes are TRBV2 and TRBJ2-7, with D unclear. This CDR3 comprises 12 residues. CDR1 and CDR2 (germline): SNHLY, FYNNEI. V shed 6 bases and J shed 4 bases, with 10 bases lying between them. CDR3 amino acids: CASRDPKYEQYF. As DNA, the CDR3 is TGTGCCAGCAGGGACCCCAAGTACGAGCAGTACTTC.

In this sample, this clonotype turned up many times. The chain combines TRBV29-1 with TRBJ1-1; 7 nucleotides line up with TRBD1. In germline, CDR1 is SQVTM, CDR2 ANQGSEA. This CDR3 spans 16 amino acids. The trim removed 7 bases at V and 8 bases at J, leaving 22 bases unmatched. This chain's CDR3 is CSAAGRQGLESQEAFF. As DNA, the CDR3 is TGCAGCGCAGCCGGGAGACAGGGCCTCGAGTCGCAAGAAGCTTTCTTT.